The 18 T cell receptor beta chains listed next were all sequenced from one sample in a study of T cell clonality in common variable immunodeficiency. General observations from the study: Fewer deletions and N-nucleotide insertions were reportedly seen in common variable immunodeficiency TCR beta sequences.

Antigens of these TCRs are unknown. Data came from immunoSEQ multiplex PCR; TCRdb stores just in-frame clones and leaves some out. Singletons are absent from the sample, which has some 25,000 clones. Material for sequencing was peripheral blood mononuclear cells. The receptors were sampled from a human donor with common variable immunodeficiency.

This clone was observed at least ten times. The read halts 3 residues ahead of the CDR3 end, with the missing end drawn from the germline J gene. The chain combines TRBV19 with TRBJ2-1; TRBD2 is a possible D gene (6 bases). CDR3 length equals 17 residues. Per the germline V gene, CDR1 is LNHDA and CDR2 is SQIVND (reference sequence). Trimming took off 3 bases at V and 7 bases at J, with 22 bases between the two ends. The sequenced part of the CDR3 DNA is TGTGCCAGTAGTATGGGACTTGCTATCTCCTCTAGGAATGAG. This gives the protein CASSMGLAISSRNE. In full, the CDR3 reads CASSMGLAISSRNEQFF.

This clone was seen only a few times. The read is 3 residues too short to cover the CDR3 end, so that end is filled in from the germline J gene. This chain joins TRBV5-1 and TRBJ2-2, with a tentative D call TRBD2 (6 bases). The CDR3 has 16 residues. Germline CDR1 and CDR2: SGHRS and YFSETQ. Trimming cost V 6 bases and J 3 bases, with 18 bases left between them. Partial CDR3 DNA: TGCGCCAGCACTCCTGGGGGGACTGCCGACACCGGGGAG. Translation gives CASTPGGTADTGE. The entire CDR3 sequence reads CASTPGGTADTGELFF.

Ten or more counts support this clone. The missing CDR3 end, 3 residues past where the read stops, is filled in from the germline J gene. V and J are TRBV7-3 and TRBJ1-1, with D perhaps matching TRBD1 (6 bases). With 5 bases removed from V and 4 bases from J, the gap between germline ends came to 14 bases. The germline CDR1 and CDR2 sequences are SGHTA and FQGTGA. This CDR3 contains 14 residues. The part of the CDR3 DNA that was read is TGTGCCAGCAGCCCCACGGGGGGCGGCACTGAA. Translating gives CASSPTGGGTE. The full CDR3 is CASSPTGGGTEAFF.

This clone was counted between two and nine times. The CDR3 is cut off 3 residues early in the read; its end comes from the germline J gene. The rearrangement joins TRBV7-2 to TRBJ2-1; maybe TRBD2 (5 bases). The germline V and J ends were trimmed by 1 base and 5 bases, with 9 bases remaining between them. CDR1 and CDR2 (germline): SGHTA, FQGNSA. CDR3 size: 14 residues. The DNA read from the CDR3 is TGTGCCAGCAGCTTAGTAGGGCGGGACAATGAG. It translates to CASSLVGRDNE. The whole CDR3 protein reads CASSLVGRDNEQFF.

Only a few counts were recorded for this clone. The sequence runs out 3 residues before the end of the CDR3; the remainder is reconstructed from the germline J gene. The V call is TRBV19, the J call TRBJ1-4, with D unclear. Trimming left V 7 bases short and J 0 bases short, with 9 bases between. CDR1 is LNHDA and CDR2 is SQIVND in the germline V gene (reference sequence). The CDR3 contains 14 residues. The chain's CDR3 is CASTRLATNEKLFF. Partial CDR3 DNA: TGTGCCAGTACCCGTCTTGCAACTAATGAAAAA.

This clone was picked up a small number of times. The sequenced fragment ends 3 residues before the CDR3 boundary, so the rest is inferred from the germline J gene. The chain recombines TRBV19 with TRBJ1-5, with D unclear. V was pared by 4 bases and J by 4 bases, with 17 bases between. CDR1 and CDR2 (germline): LNHDA, SQIVND (reference sequence). This CDR3 has 16 amino acids. CDR3 bases read: TGTGCCAGTAGTACCATCCAGGCCAGCTATAATCAGCCC. Its translation: CASSTIQASYNQP. The CDR3 in its entirety is CASSTIQASYNQPQHF.

Note on this clone: The read finishes 3 residues shy of the CDR3 end, and the germline J gene is used to complete it. V is TRBV10-2 and J is TRBJ2-5; unclear D gene. Between the trimmed V and J ends, which lost 2 bases and 5 bases, there was a span of 12 bases. CDR1 is WSHSY, CDR2 SAAADI, per germline. The CDR3 runs 14 residues. The CDR3 reads CASSEQAIKETQYF. The part of the CDR3 DNA that was read is TGCGCCAGCAGTGAGCAGGCGATCAAGGAGACC.

To note about this clone: The CDR3 end is not reached by the read, which stops 3 residues before it; the germline J gene fills it in. J is TRBJ1-6 and V is TRBV19; D not resolved. V was shortened by 6 bases and J by 7 bases, with 10 bases between the two germline ends. The germline V gene has CDR1 LNHDA and CDR2 SQIVND (reference sequence). The length of the CDR3 is 13 residues. The CDR3 DNA, read in part, is TGTGCCAGTAGCTCTCGGTGGAATTCACCC. This sequence encodes CASSSRWNSP. The full CDR3 is CASSSRWNSPLHF. The entire variable domain, with the rest obtained from reference TRBV19 and TRBJ1-6, is as follows: DGGITQSPKYLFRKEGQNVTLSCEQNLNHDAMYWYRQDPGQGLRLIYYSQIVNDFQKGDIAEGYSVSREKKESFPLTVTSAQKNPTAFYLCASSSRWNSPLHFGNGTRLTVT.

In its sample, this clone was seen a few times. Read sequence stops 3 residues before the CDR3 end, and the germline J gene provides the missing end. The chain uses TRBV5-1 and TRBJ1-2; 10 positions match TRBD1. CDR3 length: 18 amino acids. Looked up from germline, CDR1 is SGHRS and CDR2 is YFSETQ. Trimming at V came to 2 bases and at J to 2 bases, leaving 12 bases not matched to a gene. The covered CDR3 bases are TGCGCCAGCAGCTTCGAAGGGGACAGGGGTCGCCAAAACTATGGC. Translated: CASSFEGDRGRQNYG. The complete CDR3 sequence is CASSFEGDRGRQNYGYTF.

This clone showed up just a few times. The CDR3 end lies 3 residues beyond the end of the read and is filled in from the germline J gene. The rearrangement uses TRBV11-2 and TRBJ1-6; perhaps TRBD1 as D (5 bases). Germline loops: CDR1 SGHAT, CDR2 FQNNGV. CDR3 length equals 14 residues. Trimming shortened V by 2 bases and J by 7 bases, and 9 bases separated the two germline ends. The DNA read from the CDR3 is TGTGCCAGCAGCTTAAAGGGGAAGAATTCACCC. Translating it yields CASSLKGKNSP. In full, the CDR3 is CASSLKGKNSPLHF.

Many counts were recorded for this clone. Incomplete CDR3 DNA: TGTGCCAGCAGCTTAATGCGGGGCCCCAGGGATGAG. This codes for CASSLMRGPRDE. The full CDR3 protein is CASSLMRGPRDEQFF. V gene TRBV7-3 combines with J gene TRBJ2-1, with D possibly TRBD2 on 6 matching bases. The observed sequence ends 3 residues before the CDR3 terminus, with the missing tail filled in from the germline J gene. Germline CDR1 SGHTA, CDR2 FQGTGA. Between the trimmed V and J ends, which lost 1 base and 8 bases, there was a span of 15 bases. CDR3 length: 15 amino acids.

With respect to this clone: The read ends 3 residues shy of where the CDR3 ends; the end is completed using the germline J gene. This chain uses TRBV7-8 with TRBJ1-4; D not resolved. The CDR3 loop spans 13 amino acids. CDR1 and CDR2 (germline): SGHVS, FQNEAQ. With 5 bases removed from V and 1 base from J, the gap between germline ends came to 5 bases. Partial CDR3 DNA: TGTGCCAGCAGCCTTTTAACTAATGAAAAA. Translated: CASSLLTNEK. The full-length CDR3 reads as CASSLLTNEKLFF. Together with reference TRBV7-8 and TRBJ1-4, the CDR3 gives the full variable domain: GAGVSQSPRYKVAKRGQDVALRCDPISGHVSLFWYQQALGQGPEFLTYFQNEAQLDKSGLPSDRFFAERPEGSVSTLKIQRTQQEDSAVYLCASSLLTNEKLFFGSGTQLSVL.

Notes on this clone: The read finishes 3 residues shy of the CDR3 end, and the germline J gene is used to complete it. This sequence joins TRBV19 and TRBJ1-2; 8 bases match TRBD1. Germline CDR1 LNHDA, CDR2 SQIVND (reference sequence). The CDR3 length is 14 residues. The junction had 2 bases not matched to a gene; V was cut back by 1 base and J by 4 bases. The CDR3 region is CASSIAGGGYGYTF. The covered CDR3 bases are TGTGCCAGTAGTATAGCAGGGGGCGGCTATGGC. Together with reference TRBV19 and TRBJ1-2, the CDR3 gives the full variable domain: DGGITQSPKYLFRKEGQNVTLSCEQNLNHDAMYWYRQDPGQGLRLIYYSQIVNDFQKGDIAEGYSVSREKKESFPLTVTSAQKNPTAFYLCASSIAGGGYGYTFGSGTRLTVV.

This clone was counted between two and nine times. The read terminates 3 residues ahead of where the CDR3 ends, so the germline J gene completes it. This chain uses TRBV18 with TRBJ2-5; TRBD2 matches 8 bases. CDR3 length equals 19 residues. CDR1 KGHSH and CDR2 LQKENI come from the germline V gene. V was pared by 1 base and J by 1 base, with 14 bases of the junction left unmatched. The CDR3 bases that were read are TGTGCCAGCTCACCACTCGCAAGCCGTAGCGGGATGAGCCAAGAGACC. It codes for CASSPLASRSGMSQET. The whole CDR3 protein reads CASSPLASRSGMSQETQYF.

This clone was recorded at least ten times. Read sequence stops 3 residues before the CDR3 end, and the germline J gene provides the missing end. The rearrangement uses TRBV2 and TRBJ1-2; no firm D call. Trimming left V 6 bases short and J 0 bases short, with 5 bases between. The CDR3 sequence is 12 residues long. In germline, CDR1 is SNHLY, CDR2 FYNNEI. The covered CDR3 bases are TGTGCCAGCAGACGGTCTAACTATGGC. The encoded protein is CASRRSNYG. The whole CDR3 sequence is CASRRSNYGYTF.

At least ten counts were recorded for this clone. The read stops 3 residues short of the end of the CDR3; the missing end is completed from the germline J gene. The gene calls are TRBV7-8 and TRBJ2-1, with D maybe TRBD2 (6 bases). Germline CDR1 is SGHVS and CDR2 is FQNEAQ. V was pared by 4 bases and J by 0 bases, with 13 bases between. This CDR3 has 16 amino acids. CDR3 bases read: TGTGCCAGCAGCTCTGGGACTTTTCCCTCCTACAATGAG. Protein product: CASSSGTFPSYNE. The full-length CDR3 reads as CASSSGTFPSYNEQFF.

This clone was observed a few times. The CDR3 end falls 3 residues outside the read, so it is completed with the germline J gene. V usage is TRBV30 and J usage is TRBJ1-4, with TRBD1 as a possible D gene (5 bases). The germline gives CDR1 GTSNPN, CDR2 SVGIG (reference sequence). V was pared by 0 bases and J by 7 bases, with 12 bases between. The CDR3 is 14 amino acids. The CDR3 bases that were read are TGTGCCTGGAGTGTACGCGGGGGTTCTGAAAAA. It encodes CAWSVRGGSEK. The CDR3 as a whole reads CAWSVRGGSEKLFF.

The table lists this clone with many counts. CDR3 DNA (partial): TGCAGTGTCCCGACAGGGAATACTGAA. This encodes CSVPTGNTE. The entire CDR3 is CSVPTGNTEAFF. The V and J genes are TRBV20-1 and TRBJ1-1, with 7 bases aligning to TRBD1. The missing CDR3 end, 3 residues past where the read stops, is filled in from the germline J gene. CDR1 DFQATT and CDR2 SNEGSKA come from the germline V gene (reference sequence). This CDR3 spans 12 amino acids. Trimming removed 7 bases from V and 5 bases from J; junction bases left unmatched: 7.